This TCR beta chain stems from a study of post-analysis software for immune sequencing data. Points from the study as a whole: Elevated frequency relative to controls characterized 4 or 5 TRBV segments in patients, TRBV5-6, TRBV5-1 and TRBV20-1 among them.

Germline loops: CDR1 MNHNS, CDR2 SASEGT. CDR3 length equals 12 residues. V lost 8 bases and J lost 3, with 8 bases in between. Included in the TCR beta cDNA libraries were unique molecular identifiers. TCRdb fed the PCR reads into MiXCR, producing one record per CDR3 protein. Here the sample spans roughly 800,000 distinct CDR3 sequences, roughly 50% being singletons. With regard to this clonotype: Its antigen is not identified.

This TCR derives from a girl aged 5 to 17 with multiple sclerosis. Sequenced input: blood. The chain employs TRBV6-1 and TRBJ2-4; no reliable D call. The CDR3 region has the DNA TGTGCCAGCGGGCCCGACAAAAACATTCAGTACTTC. This gives the protein CASGPDKNIQYF.